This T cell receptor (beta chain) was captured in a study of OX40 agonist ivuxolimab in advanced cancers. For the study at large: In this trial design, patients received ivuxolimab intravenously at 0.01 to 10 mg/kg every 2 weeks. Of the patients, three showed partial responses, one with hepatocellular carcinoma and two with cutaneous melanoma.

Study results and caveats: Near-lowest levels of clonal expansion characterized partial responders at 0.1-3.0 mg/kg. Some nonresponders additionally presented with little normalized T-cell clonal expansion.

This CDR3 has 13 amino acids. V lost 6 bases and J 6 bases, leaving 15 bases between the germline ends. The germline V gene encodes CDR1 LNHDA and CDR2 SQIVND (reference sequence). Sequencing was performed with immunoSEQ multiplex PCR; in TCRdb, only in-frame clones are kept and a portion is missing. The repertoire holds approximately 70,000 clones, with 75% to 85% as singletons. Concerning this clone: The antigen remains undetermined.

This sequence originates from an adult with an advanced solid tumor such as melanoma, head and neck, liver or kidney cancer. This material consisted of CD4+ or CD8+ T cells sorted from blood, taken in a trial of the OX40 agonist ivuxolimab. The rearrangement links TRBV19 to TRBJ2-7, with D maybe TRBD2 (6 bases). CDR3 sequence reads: CASRGSGVSEQYF. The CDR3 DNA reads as TGTGCCAGTAGAGGGTCGGGGGTCTCCGAGCAGTACTTC.